These 11 T cell receptor beta chains originate from one sample sequenced in a study of OX40 agonist ivuxolimab in advanced cancers. Library method: the immunoSEQ multiplex PCR assay. TCRdb limited this immuneACCESS table to in-frame rearrangements with V and J called. A share of clones is missing; checked studies link under half to unresolved V genes, and the rest is unexplained. The sample table lists 70,000 to 100,000 clones, approximately 90% of them with a count of one. 6% to 7.5% of the sample rests with the top ten. This specimen was CD4+ or CD8+ T cells sorted from blood, taken in a trial of the OX40 agonist ivuxolimab. The origin of the receptors is an adult with an advanced solid tumor such as melanoma, head and neck, liver or kidney cancer.

The CDR3 DNA follows: TGTGCCAGCAGCTTACCCCTACTAGACAGGGATTACACTGAAGCTTTCTTT. It codes for CASSLPLLDRDYTEAFF. V usage is TRBV11-2 and J usage is TRBJ1-1, with 7 bases aligning to TRBD1. V was clipped by 2 bases and J by 3 bases; unmatched bases: 12. CDR1 and CDR2 (germline): SGHAT, FQNNGV. The CDR3 contains 17 residues.

The chain recombines TRBV30 with TRBJ2-7; 7 nucleotides line up with TRBD2. CDR3 length: 14 amino acids. V dropped 5 bases and J dropped 6; count of bases not matched to a gene: 13. Germline loops: CDR1 GTSNPN, CDR2 SVGIG (reference sequence). As DNA, the CDR3 is TGTGCCTGGGACCGCGGGGGATCGGGTGGCGAGCAGTACTTC. It is translated as CAWDRGGSGGEQYF.

The chain uses TRBV27 and TRBJ2-3; perhaps TRBD1 as D (5 bases). The CDR3 extends over 12 amino acids. Trimming took off 6 bases at V and 1 base at J, with 5 bases between the two ends. The germline gives CDR1 MNHEY, CDR2 SMNVEV (reference sequence). This CDR3 reads CASSRGTDTQYF. CDR3 DNA sequence: TGTGCCAGCAGCAGGGGCACAGATACGCAGTATTTT.

V gene TRBV5-6 combines with J gene TRBJ2-7, with TRBD1 identical over 8 bases. This CDR3 has 14 residues. V lost 4 bases and J lost 3; bases outside the gene matches: 6. From germline, CDR1 is SGHDT and CDR2 YYEEEE. The CDR3 DNA follows: TGTGCCAGCAGCCCCGGGACAGGCCTCTACGAGCAGTACTTC. This sequence encodes CASSPGTGLYEQYF.

The chain recombines TRBV5-1 with TRBJ2-2; 7 bases are shared with TRBD2. The V gene end was trimmed by 2 bases and the J gene end by 5 bases; junction bases not matched to a gene: 9. Per the germline V gene, CDR1 is SGHRS and CDR2 is YFSETQ. The length of the CDR3 is 16 residues. The CDR3 spells CASSLLPAGSTGELFF. In DNA, the CDR3 is TGCGCCAGCAGCTTACTCCCAGCGGGATCAACCGGGGAGCTGTTTTTT.

The chain is built from TRBV27 and TRBJ1-6; tentative D call: TRBD1 (5 bases). Germline V gives CDR1 MNHEY, CDR2 SMNVEV (reference sequence). V dropped 4 bases and J dropped 6 bases, with 7 bases sitting between them. CDR3 length: 13 amino acids. CDR3 loop: CASSYGTNSPLHF. DNA of the CDR3: TGTGCCAGCAGTTATGGGACTAATTCACCCCTCCACTTT.

Note on this clone: Because the CDR3 is missing its conserved closing phenylalanine or tryptophan, this is likely a read error. V and J are TRBV5-4 and TRBJ2-7, with no clear D. V shed 0 bases and J shed 0 bases, with 7 bases lying between them. CDR1 is SGHNT, CDR2 YYREEE, per germline (reference sequence). The length of the CDR3 is 14 residues. The CDR3 loop is CASSLDLTSYEQYL. The CDR3 region has the DNA TGTGCCAGCAGCTTGGACCTGACCTCCTACGAGCAGTACCTC.

The rearrangement uses TRBV28 and TRBJ1-1; D not certain. V gave up 6 bases and J gave up 1 base, with 9 bases separating them. Germline assignment: CDR1 MDHEN and CDR2 SYDVKM. CDR3 length: 13 residues. CDR3 in DNA: TGTGCCAGCAGGGGTAGAACGAACACTGAAGCTTTCTTT. As protein: CASRGRTNTEAFF.

The V and J genes are TRBV25-1 and TRBJ2-2; 9 positions match TRBD1. The junction had 8 bases not matched to a gene; V was cut back by 5 bases and J by 7 bases. The germline gives CDR1 MGHDK, CDR2 SYGVNS. This CDR3 comprises 15 residues. The CDR3 sequence is CASSRWDRVIGELFF. The CDR3 DNA is TGTGCCAGCAGTCGGTGGGACAGGGTAATCGGGGAGCTGTTTTTT.

The chain couples TRBV5-1 to TRBJ2-5, with 7 positions matching TRBD1. Trimming took 5 bases from V and 5 from J; bases not matched to a gene: 9. The CDR3 length is 14 residues. Germline loops: CDR1 SGHRS, CDR2 YFSETQ. In nucleotides, the CDR3 is TGCGCCAGCAGGCGTCCAGGGGGTGAGGAGACCCAGTACTTC. It translates to CASRRPGGEETQYF.

The V gene is TRBV2, the J gene TRBJ1-2; a possible D gene is TRBD1 (6 bases). Trimming removed 9 bases from V and 1 base from J, with 15 bases in between. The V gene's germline CDR1 is SNHLY and CDR2 FYNNEI. The CDR3 covers 14 residues. The CDR3 loop is CARTDRQDNYGYTF. The CDR3 nucleotides are TGTGCCAGAACTGACAGGCAAGATAACTATGGCTACACCTTC.